Listed below are T cell receptor beta chains from one sample, sequenced in a study of T cell repertoires in cytomegalovirus infection. MiXCR was run by TCRdb on the reads, yielding one entry per CDR3 protein. Among 97,000 or so distinct CDR3 sequences listed, 16% were seen once. Material: PBMCs. The receptors here all came from a human donor in good health (CMV status not recorded). Some clones in this sample may be carry-over from other donors' samples. CDR3s include the opening cysteine and the closing phenylalanine or tryptophan. The order of the fields is CDR3 protein, CDR3 DNA, clone size, V gene, D gene, J gene. D genes are given only for firm matches. A row's size may be missing; if present it is once, few, many or a size class.

CDR3 protein: CAISESGQTYEQYF; CDR3 DNA: TGTGCCATCAGTGAAAGTGGACAGACCTACGAGCAGTACTTC; clone size: many; V gene: TRBV10-3; D gene: NA; J gene: TRBJ2-7
CDR3 protein: CASSQMASGGPRTYNEQFF; CDR3 DNA: TGTGCCAGCAGCCAGATGGCGAGCGGGGGGCCCCGAACGTACAATGAGCAGTTCTTC; clone size: few; V gene: TRBV5-4; D gene: TRBD2; J gene: TRBJ2-1
CDR3 protein: CASSFIAGGRKDTQYF; CDR3 DNA: TGTGCCAGCAGTTTCATCGCGGGGGGCCGGAAAGATACGCAGTATTTT; clone size: NA; V gene: TRBV28; D gene: TRBD2; J gene: TRBJ2-3
CDR3 protein: CATSRSGGALGEQFF; CDR3 DNA: TGTGCCACCAGTCGCTCGGGGGGCGCTTTAGGTGAGCAGTTCTTC; clone size: NA; V gene: TRBV15; D gene: NA; J gene: TRBJ2-1
CDR3 protein: CASSGSWAGELFF; CDR3 DNA: TGTGCCAGCAGTGGTTCGTGGGCCGGGGAGCTGTTTTTT; clone size: many; V gene: TRBV2; D gene: NA; J gene: TRBJ2-2
CDR3 protein: CASSFPGLLMGQYF; CDR3 DNA: TGTGCCAGCAGTTTCCCCGGGCTCCTAATGGGGCAGTACTTC; clone size: NA; V gene: TRBV28; D gene: NA; J gene: TRBJ2-7
CDR3 protein: CSVDIAGFTEAFF; CDR3 DNA: TGCAGCGTTGACATAGCAGGGTTCACTGAAGCTTTCTTT; clone size: NA; V gene: TRBV29-1; D gene: NA; J gene: TRBJ1-1
CDR3 protein: CASSLNPNEQFF; CDR3 DNA: TGTGCCAGCAGCTTAAATCCCAATGAGCAGTTCTTC; clone size: few; V gene: TRBV7-6; D gene: NA; J gene: TRBJ2-1
CDR3 protein: CASSDGTGRKKLFF; CDR3 DNA: TGTGCCAGCAGCGACGGGACAGGGCGGAAAAAACTGTTTTTT; clone size: few; V gene: TRBV27; D gene: TRBD1; J gene: TRBJ1-4
CDR3 protein: CASSLLRNSYEQYF; CDR3 DNA: TGTGCCAGCAGTCTCCTTAGAAATTCCTACGAGCAGTACTTC; clone size: few; V gene: TRBV12-3/TRBV12-4; D gene: NA; J gene: TRBJ2-7
CDR3 protein: CASTLQGITYNEQFF; CDR3 DNA: TGCGCCAGCACCTTACAGGGGATCACCTACAATGAGCAGTTCTTC; clone size: NA; V gene: TRBV5-1; D gene: TRBD1; J gene: TRBJ2-1
CDR3 protein: CASSFGQGVYSPLHF; CDR3 DNA: TGTGCCAGCAGTTTCGGGCAGGGAGTTTATTCACCCCTCCACTTT; clone size: few; V gene: TRBV28; D gene: NA; J gene: TRBJ1-6
CDR3 protein: CASSNSGTTGTQYF; CDR3 DNA: TGTGCCAGCAGCAACTCCGGGACCACGGGGACCCAGTACTTC; clone size: many; V gene: TRBV7-3; D gene: NA; J gene: TRBJ2-5
CDR3 protein: CASSLAWNRGNSGGELFF; CDR3 DNA: TGTGCCAGCAGCTTAGCGTGGAACAGGGGGAATTCCGGCGGGGAGCTGTTTTTT; clone size: many; V gene: TRBV7-6; D gene: TRBD1; J gene: TRBJ2-2
CDR3 protein: CASSNPYRGRREQYF; CDR3 DNA: TGTGCCAGTAGTAACCCCTACAGGGGGCGCCGCGAGCAGTACTTC; clone size: NA; V gene: TRBV19; D gene: TRBD1; J gene: TRBJ2-7
CDR3 protein: CASIGTADEQFF; CDR3 DNA: TGTGCCAGCATTGGGACGGCGGATGAGCAGTTCTTC; clone size: few; V gene: TRBV3-1; D gene: NA; J gene: TRBJ2-1
CDR3 protein: CASSLQGPYNEQFF; CDR3 DNA: TGCGCCAGCAGCTTGCAGGGGCCCTACAATGAGCAGTTCTTC; clone size: NA; V gene: TRBV5-1; D gene: NA; J gene: TRBJ2-1